This T cell receptor beta chain emerged from a study of control samples from healthy donors and cancer patients. Trimming cost V 4 bases and J 7 bases, with 11 bases left between them. The CDR3 is 12 residues long. The germline V gene encodes CDR1 MNHEY and CDR2 SVGAGI. Sequencing used immunoSEQ multiplex PCR; TCRdb keeps in-frame clones, though not all of them. The sample gives around 130,000 clones, about 93% of which show up once; 1.5% to 2% is in the top ten. The sequencing sample was made of PBMCs. The clonotype originates from a man aged 45-60 years with head and neck cancer. The chain joins TRBV6-5 to TRBJ2-7; D is unclear. The CDR3 loop reads CASSSPSGEQYF. CDR3 DNA sequence: TGTGCCAGCAGTTCCCCGTCCGGGGAGCAGTACTTC.